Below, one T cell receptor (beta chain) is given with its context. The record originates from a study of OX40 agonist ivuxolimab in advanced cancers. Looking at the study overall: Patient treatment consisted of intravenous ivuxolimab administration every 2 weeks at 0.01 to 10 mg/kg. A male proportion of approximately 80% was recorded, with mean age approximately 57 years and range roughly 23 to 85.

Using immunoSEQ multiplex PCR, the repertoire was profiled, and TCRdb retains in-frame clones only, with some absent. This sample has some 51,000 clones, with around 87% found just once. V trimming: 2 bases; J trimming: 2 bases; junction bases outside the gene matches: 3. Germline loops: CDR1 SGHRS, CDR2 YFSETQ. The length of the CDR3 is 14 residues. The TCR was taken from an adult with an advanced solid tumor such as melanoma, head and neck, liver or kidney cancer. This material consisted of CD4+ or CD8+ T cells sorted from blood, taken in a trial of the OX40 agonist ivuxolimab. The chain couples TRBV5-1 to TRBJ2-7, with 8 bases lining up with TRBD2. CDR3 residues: CASSFLAGTYEQYF. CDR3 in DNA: TGCGCCAGCAGCTTTCTAGCGGGTACCTACGAGCAGTACTTC.